A single sample is the source of the 28 T cell receptor beta chains below, sequenced in a study of blood T cell repertoires in COVID-19. Clones were read by immunoSEQ multiplex PCR, and TCRdb kept only the in-frame ones, dropping some. This sample has over 200,000 clones; around 87% occur once, and the top ten carry 2% to 2.5%. The sample was peripheral blood. These receptors were collected from a woman in her 50s with acute or convalescent COVID-19.

This chain joins TRBV18 and TRBJ2-7; tentative D call: TRBD1 (5 bases). This CDR3 has 16 residues. Germline CDR1 is KGHSH and CDR2 is LQKENI. The V and J ends lost 3 bases and 1 base respectively, with 16 bases between them. CDR3 DNA sequence: TGTGCCAGCTCACCCAATCAGGGTGAGGCGTCCTACGAGCAGTACTTC. Translated: CASSPNQGEASYEQYF.

The rearrangement links TRBV3-1 (or the pseudogene TRBV3-2) to TRBJ2-1; TRBD1 is a possible D gene (5 bases). The germline V and J ends were trimmed by 0 bases and 6 bases, with 15 bases remaining between them. The CDR3 totals 16 residues. The germline V gene encodes CDR1 LGHDT and CDR2 YNNKEL (reference sequence). CDR3 loop: CASSQDYNPRGNEQFF. CDR3 DNA: TGTGCCAGCAGCCAAGATTATAACCCTAGGGGCAATGAGCAGTTCTTC.

This chain joins TRBV15 and TRBJ1-1; possible D gene TRBD1, 6 bases. The ends were cut back, 6 bases at V and 0 bases at J, with 11 bases in the middle. CDR1 LNHNV and CDR2 YYDKDF come from the germline V gene (reference sequence). The CDR3 runs to 14 residues. CDR3 nucleotides: TGTGCCACCAGGCCAGGGGTTATGAACACTGAAGCTTTCTTT. Translating it yields CATRPGVMNTEAFF.

V usage is TRBV5-1 and J usage is TRBJ2-2, with 9 bases identical to TRBD1. Germline V lookup: CDR1 SGHRS, CDR2 YFSETQ. The length of the CDR3 is 15 residues. V shed 0 bases and J 5 bases; nucleotides not matched to a gene: 2. The DNA for the CDR3 is TGCGCCAGCAGCTTGGCGACAGGGGGGACCGGGGAGCTGTTTTTT. Residues: CASSLATGGTGELFF.

About this clone itself: Other nucleotide sequences in the sample specify the same CDR3. The chain is built from TRBV3-1 (or the pseudogene TRBV3-2) and TRBJ2-7; D ambiguous. CDR3 length: 12 amino acids. Trimming stripped 2 bases from V and 4 bases from J, with 6 bases between. CDR1 LGHDT and CDR2 YNNKEL come from the germline V gene (reference sequence). The CDR3 sequence is CASSQRQYEQYF. CDR3 bases: TGTGCCAGCAGCCAACGTCAGTACGAGCAGTACTTC.

The chain joins TRBV5-8 to TRBJ1-2, with a possible D match to TRBD1 (6 bases). This CDR3 is 15 amino acids long. V lost 2 bases and J lost 7, with 18 bases in between. Germline V lookup: CDR1 SGHTS, CDR2 YDEGEE. The CDR3, as DNA: TGTGCCAGCAGCTTAAACAGGGACACGACTTCTGGCTACACCTTC. Residues: CASSLNRDTTSGYTF.

Worth noting for this clone: The same CDR3 is also encoded by other DNA sequences in this sample. This sequence joins TRBV2 and TRBJ2-1; D gene unclear. V lost 6 bases, J lost 0 bases, and 9 bases lay in between. The CDR3 is 14 residues long. CDR1 and CDR2 (germline): SNHLY, FYNNEI. CDR3 DNA: TGTGCCAGCAGACCACGGAGCTCCTACAATGAGCAGTTCTTC. Protein sequence: CASRPRSSYNEQFF.

CDR3 amino acids: CASGTVNEKLFF. DNA of the CDR3: TGTGCCAGCGGGACAGTTAATGAAAAACTGTTTTTT. The chain is built from TRBV28 and TRBJ1-4; 7 nucleotides line up with TRBD1. From germline, CDR1 is MDHEN and CDR2 SYDVKM. Germline trimming cut 8 bases from V and 4 bases from J; bases unmatched to any gene: 1. The CDR3 is 12 residues long.

The chain has TRBV5-1 and TRBJ2-1, with 9 bases that match TRBD1. This CDR3 contains 16 residues. The germline V gene encodes CDR1 SGHRS and CDR2 YFSETQ. The V gene end was trimmed by 2 bases and the J gene end by 4 bases; junction bases not matched to a gene: 7. CDR3 sequence reads: CASSLSGTGTYNEQFF. CDR3 sequence (DNA): TGCGCCAGCAGCTTATCCGGGACAGGGACGTACAATGAGCAGTTCTTC.

The rearrangement links TRBV9 to TRBJ2-1, with 10 positions matching TRBD2. Germline CDR1 and CDR2: SGDLS and YYNGEE. The CDR3 spans 15 residues. The V gene end was trimmed by 6 bases and the J gene end by 9 bases; junction bases not matched to a gene: 12. CDR3 in amino acids: CASTEGAGGPIEQFF. The CDR3 DNA sequence: TGTGCCAGCACCGAGGGAGCGGGAGGGCCGATTGAGCAGTTCTTC.

CDR3 sequence (DNA): TGTGCCAGCAGCTCCGGTCTCGTCTATGGCTACACCTTC. Its protein product is CASSSGLVYGYTF. The chain carries TRBV5-6 and TRBJ1-2; D is unclear. With 3 bases removed from V and 4 bases from J, the gap between germline ends came to 10 bases. Germline CDR1 and CDR2: SGHDT and YYEEEE. The CDR3 spans 13 residues.

This sequence joins TRBV25-1 and TRBJ1-1; D possibly corresponds to TRBD1 (6 bases). Germline V gives CDR1 MGHDK, CDR2 SYGVNS. The CDR3 contains 15 residues. The germline V and J ends were trimmed by 1 base and 4 bases, with 13 bases remaining between them. CDR3 sequence: CASSESAGALTEAFF. The CDR3 coding sequence is TGTGCCAGCAGTGAATCGGCAGGGGCTCTCACTGAAGCTTTCTTT.

The chain is built from TRBV28 and TRBJ1-5; no clear D. V was cut by 8 bases and J by 3 bases, with 8 bases left in between. Germline V gene lookup returns CDR1 MDHEN and CDR2 SYDVKM. The CDR3 runs to 12 residues. The CDR3 protein is CASGGVNQPQHF. The CDR3 bases are TGTGCCAGCGGCGGGGTCAATCAGCCCCAGCATTTT.

This clone was picked up one time. This chain connects TRBV29-1 to TRBJ2-1; 11 bases fit TRBD2. CDR1 SQVTM and CDR2 ANQGSEA come from the germline V gene. The junction had 12 bases not matched to a gene; V was cut back by 4 bases and J by 1 base. The CDR3 sequence is 18 residues long. CDR3 DNA sequence: TGCAGCGTTGTGGGGCAGGGGTCTAGCGGGAGGTCCTACAATGAGCAGTTCTTC. Translation gives CSVVGQGSSGRSYNEQFF.

The chain couples TRBV15 to TRBJ2-1, with D tentatively TRBD2 (5 bases). The ends were cut back, 0 bases at V and 8 bases at J, with 8 bases in the middle. The germline V gene encodes CDR1 LNHNV and CDR2 YYDKDF (reference sequence). The CDR3 extends over 13 amino acids. The CDR3 protein is CATSRDLAYEQFF. The CDR3 coding sequence is TGTGCCACCAGCAGAGACCTAGCATATGAGCAGTTCTTC.

The genes are TRBV7-2 and TRBJ2-2, with 7 bases that match TRBD2. The ends lost 5 bases at V and 2 bases at J; junction bases unmatched: 5. This CDR3 contains 15 residues. Germline V gene sequence: CDR1 SGHTA, CDR2 FQGNSA. CDR3: CASSLGLPNTGELFF. CDR3 nucleotides: TGTGCCAGCAGCCTGGGACTACCTAACACCGGGGAGCTGTTTTTT.

This clone has more than one count but fewer than ten. The rearrangement links TRBV12-3 or TRBV12-4 to TRBJ2-7, with D unresolved. The CDR3 covers 12 residues. Trimming pared 3 bases from V and 8 bases from J, leaving 11 bases between. In DNA, the CDR3 is TGTGCCAGCAGTTTTGCAGATTACAAGCAGTACTTC. Translated: CASSFADYKQYF.

This clone turned up a few times. J is TRBJ2-7 and V is TRBV7-8; 9 bases map to TRBD2. This CDR3 comprises 15 residues. Per the germline V gene, CDR1 is SGHVS and CDR2 is FQNEAQ. V shed 1 base and J 1 base; nucleotides not matched to a gene: 2. The CDR3 spells CASSLVLAGSYEQYF. The CDR3 DNA sequence: TGTGCCAGCAGCTTAGTCCTAGCGGGGTCCTACGAGCAGTACTTC.

The J gene is TRBJ2-7, the V gene TRBV4-1; TRBD2 agrees at 10 bases. V dropped 0 bases and J dropped 3; count of bases not matched to a gene: 2. CDR1 is MGHRA and CDR2 is YSYEKL in the germline V gene. The CDR3 runs to 15 residues. This CDR3 reads CASSQETSGIYEQYF. The CDR3 DNA reads as TGCGCCAGCAGCCAAGAAACTAGCGGGATCTACGAGCAGTACTTC.

As regards this clone: One end of the junction does not line up with germline, which may come from a read error. The chain employs TRBV7-7 and TRBJ2-1; 10 nucleotides match TRBD1. This CDR3 region has 12 residues. The germline gives CDR1 SSHAT, CDR2 FNYEAQ (reference sequence). This CDR3 is CASSRTGGEQFF. In nucleotides, the CDR3 is TGTGCTAGCAGCAGGACAGGGGGTGAGCAGTTCTTC. Together with reference TRBV7-7 and TRBJ2-1, the CDR3 gives the full variable domain: GAGVSQSPRYKVTKRGQDVTLRCDPISSHATLYWYQQALGQGPEFLTYFNYEAQPDKSGLPSDRFSAERPEGSISTLTIQRTEQRDSAMYRCASSRTGGEQFFGPGTRLTVL.

The genes are TRBV29-1 and TRBJ2-7, with 7 bases matching TRBD1. Losses at the gene ends were 4 bases for V and 4 bases for J; bases not matched to a gene: 10. The CDR3 sequence is 14 residues long. The germline V gene encodes CDR1 SQVTM and CDR2 ANQGSEA. The CDR3 coding sequence is TGCAGCGTTGTCCGAGGACAGGATGGTTACGAGCAGTACTTC. Translating gives CSVVRGQDGYEQYF.

The chain has TRBV9 and TRBJ2-1; 9 bases fit TRBD2. Germline V gives CDR1 SGDLS, CDR2 YYNGEE. This CDR3 has 12 residues. The V gene end was trimmed by 8 bases and the J gene end by 9 bases; junction bases not matched to a gene: 6. Here the CDR3 reads CARIAGVVEQFF. The CDR3 region has the DNA TGTGCCAGAATAGCGGGAGTAGTTGAGCAGTTCTTC. The entire variable domain, with the rest obtained from reference TRBV9 and TRBJ2-1, is as follows: DSGVTQTPKHLITATGQRVTLRCSPRSGDLSVYWYQQSLDQGLQFLIQYYNGEERAKGNILERFSAQQFPDLHSELNLSSLELGDSALYFCARIAGVVEQFFGPGTRLTVL.

The chain combines TRBV5-8 with TRBJ2-7; no clear D. CDR3 size: 14 residues. Trimming left V 1 base short and J 0 bases short, with 8 bases between. The germline V gene encodes CDR1 SGHTS and CDR2 YDEGEE. The CDR3: CASSLTRSSYEQYF. The CDR3 bases are TGTGCCAGCAGCTTGACACGGAGCTCCTACGAGCAGTACTTC. Based on the CDR3 plus reference TRBV5-8 and TRBJ2-7, the full variable domain is EAGVTQSPTHLIKTRGQQATLRCSPISGHTSVYWYQQALGLGLQFLLWYDEGEERNRGNFPPRFSGRQFPNYSSELNVNALELEDSALYLCASSLTRSSYEQYFGPGTRLTVT.

The chain combines TRBV20-1 with TRBJ2-2; 11 bases agree with TRBD2. The length of the CDR3 is 14 residues. CDR1 and CDR2 from the germline V gene are DFQATT and SNEGSKA (reference sequence). The V and J ends lost 3 bases and 8 bases, in that order; junction bases with no gene match: 5. CDR3 sequence reads: CSASSGRASGELFF. CDR3 coding DNA: TGCAGTGCTAGTAGCGGGAGGGCCTCTGGGGAGCTGTTTTTT.

The chain is built from TRBV19 and TRBJ2-3, with D possibly matching TRBD1 (6 bases). CDR1 is LNHDA and CDR2 is SQIVND in the germline V gene (reference sequence). The CDR3 has 15 amino acids. With 6 bases removed from V and 4 bases from J, the gap between germline ends came to 17 bases. CDR3 residues: CASRPHRESADTQYF. CDR3 DNA: TGTGCCAGTAGACCTCACAGGGAGTCCGCAGATACGCAGTATTTT.

This clone occurred many times. This CDR3 is CSASRGTGGDRGNQPQHF. The CDR3, as DNA: TGCAGTGCTAGTAGAGGGACAGGGGGAGATCGCGGGAATCAGCCCCAGCATTTT. The V and J genes are TRBV20-1 and TRBJ1-5, with 11 bases matching TRBD1. The germline V gene encodes CDR1 DFQATT and CDR2 SNEGSKA (reference sequence). The CDR3 totals 18 residues. V gave up 3 bases and J gave up 4 bases; unmatched junction bases: 14.

This clone is a singleton in its sample. The chain joins TRBV7-2 to TRBJ1-1; a weak D match, TRBD1 (6 bases). V was pared by 5 bases and J by 7 bases, with 14 bases between. Looked up from germline, CDR1 is SGHTA and CDR2 is FQGNSA. The CDR3 loop spans 13 amino acids. The CDR3 loop reads CASSTLRTVEAFF. DNA for the CDR3: TGTGCCAGCAGCACACTCCGGACAGTTGAAGCTTTCTTT. Looking up the rest from reference TRBV7-2 and TRBJ1-1 gives the full variable domain: GAGVSQSPSNKVTEKGKDVELRCDPISGHTALYWYRQSLGQGLEFLIYFQGNSAPDKSGLPSDRFSAERTGGSVSTLTIQRTQQEDSAVYLCASSTLRTVEAFFGQGTRLTVV.

The chain has TRBV7-6 and TRBJ2-3, with a weak D call TRBD2 (6 bases). This CDR3 has 14 residues. Trimming pared 5 bases from V and 4 bases from J, leaving 13 bases between. Germline loops: CDR1 SGHVS, CDR2 FNYEAQ. Here the CDR3 DNA reads TGTGCCAGCAGCATAGGGACTGGGGCAGATACGCAGTATTTT. It encodes CASSIGTGADTQYF.